The table lists the clone carrying this T cell receptor (beta chain) with a few counts. Its antigen is unknown. PCR used 60 Vbeta primers and 13 Jbeta primers. Original data processing: The authors later counted roughly 79 million unique TCR beta chains, 9.5 million to 11 million of them shared. This table comes from immunoSEQ multiplex PCR, and its TCRdb copy is limited to in-frame clones, with some not included. V, J and clone size are those of that table, while D and trimming were read from the DNA. The sample carries 130,000 or so clones, more than 55% recorded once. The source of the sample is a study of cytomegalovirus exposure and HLA in healthy donors. Study-wide results and caveats: In vitro data verified a few CMV-associated chains as specific for CMV antigens. Certain indistinguishable V segments, among them TRBV6-2 and TRBV6-3, were excluded. When presence/absence was analysed, sequencing depth was taken to be roughly uniform across donors.

Germline-derived CDR1 and CDR2 are SGHTA and FQGNSA. This CDR3 is built from 14 residues. V lost 3 bases and J lost 3; bases outside the gene matches: 1. The chain carries TRBV7-2 and TRBJ2-3; the match to TRBD2 covers 9 bases. This receptor was identified in a woman aged 60-75 years in good health and CMV-seronegative. The material sequenced was PBMCs. The CDR3 DNA follows: TGTGCCAGCAGCTTCGCGGGGGGGACAGATACGCAGTATTTT. It encodes CASSFAGGTDTQYF.